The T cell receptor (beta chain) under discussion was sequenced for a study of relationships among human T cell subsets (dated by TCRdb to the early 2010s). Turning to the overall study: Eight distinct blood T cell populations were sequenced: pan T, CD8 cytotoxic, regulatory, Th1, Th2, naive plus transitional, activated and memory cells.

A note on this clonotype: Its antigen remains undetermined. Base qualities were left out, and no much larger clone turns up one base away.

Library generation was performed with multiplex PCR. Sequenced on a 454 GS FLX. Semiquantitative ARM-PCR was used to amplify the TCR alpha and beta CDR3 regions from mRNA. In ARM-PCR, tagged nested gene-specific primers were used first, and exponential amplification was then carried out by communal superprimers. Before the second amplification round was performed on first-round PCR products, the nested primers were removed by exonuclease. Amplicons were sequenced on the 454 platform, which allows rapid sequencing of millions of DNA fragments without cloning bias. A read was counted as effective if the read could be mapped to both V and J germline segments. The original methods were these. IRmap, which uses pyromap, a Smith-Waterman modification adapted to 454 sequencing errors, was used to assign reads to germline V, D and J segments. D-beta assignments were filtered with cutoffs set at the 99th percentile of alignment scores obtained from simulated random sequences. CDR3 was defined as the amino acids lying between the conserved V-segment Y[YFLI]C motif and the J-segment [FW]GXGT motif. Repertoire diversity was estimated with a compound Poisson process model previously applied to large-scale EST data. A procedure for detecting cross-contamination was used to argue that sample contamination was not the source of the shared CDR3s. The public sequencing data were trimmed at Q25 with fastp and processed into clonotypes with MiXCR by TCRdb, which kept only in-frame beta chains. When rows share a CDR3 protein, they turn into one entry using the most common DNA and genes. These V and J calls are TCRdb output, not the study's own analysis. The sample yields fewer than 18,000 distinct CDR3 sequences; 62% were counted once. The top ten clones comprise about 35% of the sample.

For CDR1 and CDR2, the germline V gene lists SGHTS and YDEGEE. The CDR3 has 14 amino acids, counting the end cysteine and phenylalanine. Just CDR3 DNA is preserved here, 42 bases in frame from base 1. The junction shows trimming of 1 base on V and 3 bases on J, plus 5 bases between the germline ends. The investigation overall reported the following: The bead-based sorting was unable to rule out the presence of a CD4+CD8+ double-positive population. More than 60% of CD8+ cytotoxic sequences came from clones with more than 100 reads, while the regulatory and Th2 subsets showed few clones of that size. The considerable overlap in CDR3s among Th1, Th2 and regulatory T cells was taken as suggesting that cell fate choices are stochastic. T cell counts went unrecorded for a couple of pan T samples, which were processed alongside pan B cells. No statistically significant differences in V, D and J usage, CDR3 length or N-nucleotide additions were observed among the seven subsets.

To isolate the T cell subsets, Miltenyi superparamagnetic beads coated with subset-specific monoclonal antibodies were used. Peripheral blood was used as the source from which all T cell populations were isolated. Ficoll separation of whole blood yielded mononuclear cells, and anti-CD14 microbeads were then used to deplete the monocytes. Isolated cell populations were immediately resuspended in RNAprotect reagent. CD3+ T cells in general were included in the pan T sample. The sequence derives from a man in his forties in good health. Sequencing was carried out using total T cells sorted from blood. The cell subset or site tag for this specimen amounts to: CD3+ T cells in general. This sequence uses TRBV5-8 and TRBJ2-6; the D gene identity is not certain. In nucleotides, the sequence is TGTGCCAGCAGCTTGAAGGTTGGGGCCAACGTCCTGACTTTC. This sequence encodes CASSLKVGANVLTF.